Sequencing of this T cell receptor (beta chain) was carried out in a study of blood T cell repertoires in COVID-19 (dated by TCRdb to about 2020). Study-level background: Samples from collaborators originated in the United States, Italy and Spain and spanned both the acute and convalescent phases of COVID-19. The material from the prospective study consisted of cDNA or gDNA derived from T cells, B-cell-depleted T cells, or PBMCs. Subjects who had been exposed to COVID-19, were actively infected with it, or had recovered from it provided the deeply sampled blood TCRbeta repertoires that made up the dataset. A freely available public database, intended as a resource for researchers studying the immune response to SARS-CoV-2, is where the repertoires were released. The samples were drawn from the first 160 participants of the ongoing ImmuneRACE study and from under 1,500 subjects provided by 6 global collaborators. A de-identified subject ID, COVID-19 status, age in years and sex were almost always included in the sample metadata. Where available, HLA class I and class II types were taken from metadata supplied by the sample provider and were not determined by assay-based typing.

Whole blood was collected in K2EDTA tubes by collaborating institutions according to the institutions' own protocols. Collaborator samples were shipped for TCRbeta analysis as frozen whole blood, isolated PBMCs, or DNA extracted from either sample type. V loses 2 bases, J loses 2 bases, and the germline ends lie 3 bases apart. The CDR3 sequence holds 12 residues, the cysteine and phenylalanine included. Just CDR3 DNA is preserved here, 36 bases in frame from base 1. The CDR1 and CDR2 encoded by the germline V gene (reference sequence) are SEHNR and FQNEAQ. Turning to this clone: The antigen it recognizes is unknown. Base qualities are not recorded, but no much larger clone differs from it by a single base.

Results the study describes overall, beyond this receptor: How much clinical and demographic metadata was included differed by source and by participant, and the metadata was provided uncurated.

The immunoSEQ Assay, a bias-controlled multiplex PCR, was used to amplify TCRbeta CDR3 regions from genomic DNA. Per the source publication's procedure: The number of nucleated cells in each sample was estimated by amplification of reference gene primers within the assay. To quantify the absolute abundance of each unique TCRbeta CDR3 rearrangement, sequence reads were collapsed and filtered. For each sample, productive Simpson clonality was calculated by taking the square root of Simpson's diversity index across productive rearrangements. TCRdb took over this immuneACCESS table, retaining in-frame rearrangements with V and J assigned. Such tables are incomplete; in checked studies, under half of the missing clones stem from an unresolved V gene, and the remainder is unexplained. V, J and clone size are those of that table, while D and trimming were read from the DNA. Present in this sample are 25,000 to 30,000 clones, about 90% of which were seen just once. Approximately 2.5% of the sample goes to the ten largest clones.

The TCR comes from a human donor in a cohort sampled during active COVID-19. Material for sequencing was peripheral blood. The chain uses TRBV7-9 and TRBJ1-2; the D gene is not confidently resolved. CDR3 protein: CASSLINYGYTF. The DNA reads TGTGCCAGCAGCTTAATAAACTATGGCTACACCTTC.